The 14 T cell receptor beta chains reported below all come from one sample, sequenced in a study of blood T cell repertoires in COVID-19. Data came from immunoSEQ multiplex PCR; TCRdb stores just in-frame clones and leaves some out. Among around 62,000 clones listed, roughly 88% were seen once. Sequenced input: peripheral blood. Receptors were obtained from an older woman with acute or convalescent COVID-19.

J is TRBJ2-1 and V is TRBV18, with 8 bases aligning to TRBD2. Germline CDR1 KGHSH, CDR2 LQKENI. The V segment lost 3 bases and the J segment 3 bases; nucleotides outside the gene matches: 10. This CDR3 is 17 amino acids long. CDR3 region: CASSPERLAGRYNEQFF. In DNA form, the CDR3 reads TGTGCCAGCTCACCGGAACGTCTAGCGGGCCGCTACAATGAGCAGTTCTTC.

The CDR3 DNA reads as TGCGCCAGCAGCTACGGACAGACGTATGGCTACACCTTC. This gives the protein CASSYGQTYGYTF. The chain combines TRBV5-1 with TRBJ1-2, with D perhaps TRBD1 (6 bases). Germline-derived CDR1 and CDR2 are SGHRS and YFSETQ. Trimming took 3 bases from V and 5 from J, leaving 11 bases between them. This CDR3 is built from 13 residues.

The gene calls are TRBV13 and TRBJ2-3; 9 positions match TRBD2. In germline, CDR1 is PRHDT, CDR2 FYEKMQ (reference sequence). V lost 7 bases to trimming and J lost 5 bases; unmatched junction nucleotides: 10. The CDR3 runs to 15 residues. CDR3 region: CASTTRGSGGDTQYF. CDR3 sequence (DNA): TGTGCCAGCACCACCAGGGGTAGCGGGGGAGATACGCAGTATTTT.

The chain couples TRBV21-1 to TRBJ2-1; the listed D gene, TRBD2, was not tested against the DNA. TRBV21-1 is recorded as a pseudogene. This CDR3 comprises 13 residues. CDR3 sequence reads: CASKQGLKNEQFF. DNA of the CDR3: TGTGCCAGCAAGCAGGGACTAAAAAATGAGCAGTTCTTC.

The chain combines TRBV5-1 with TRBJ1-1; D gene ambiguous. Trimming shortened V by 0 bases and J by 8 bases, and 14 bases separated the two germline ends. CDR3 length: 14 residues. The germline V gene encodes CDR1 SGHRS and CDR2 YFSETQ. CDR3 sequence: CASSLATRQEEAFF. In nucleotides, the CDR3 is TGCGCCAGCAGCTTGGCCACACGACAAGAGGAAGCTTTCTTT.

CDR3 in DNA: TGTGCCAGCAGTTACGAGGGACGACAGGACCTAGCGGGAGTAAACGAGCAGTACGTC. Protein product: CASSYEGRQDLAGVNEQYV. The chain recombines TRBV7-3 with TRBJ2-7; TRBD2 agrees at 10 bases. Germline V lookup: CDR1 SGHTA, CDR2 FQGTGA. The CDR3 is made up of 19 amino acids. The junction had 22 bases not matched to a gene; V was cut back by 6 bases and J by 5 bases.

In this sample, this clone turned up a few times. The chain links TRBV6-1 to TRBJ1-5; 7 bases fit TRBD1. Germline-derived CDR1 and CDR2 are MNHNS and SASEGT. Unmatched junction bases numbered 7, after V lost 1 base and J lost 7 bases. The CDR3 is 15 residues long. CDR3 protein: CASSEGQGVGQPQHF. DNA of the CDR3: TGTGCCAGCAGTGAAGGGCAGGGGGTCGGACAGCCCCAGCATTTT.

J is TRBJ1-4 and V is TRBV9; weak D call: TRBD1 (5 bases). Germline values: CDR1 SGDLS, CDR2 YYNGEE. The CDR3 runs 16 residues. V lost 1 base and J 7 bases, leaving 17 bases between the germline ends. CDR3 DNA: TGTGCCAGCAGCGTAAGCCAGGGCGCCGGCGGTGAAAAACTGTTTTTT. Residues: CASSVSQGAGGEKLFF.

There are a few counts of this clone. Here the CDR3 DNA reads TGTGCCAGCAGCTCGAGGCAGGGTTCCCCCTATGGCTACACCTTC. It is translated as CASSSRQGSPYGYTF. This chain connects TRBV7-2 to TRBJ1-2; possible D gene TRBD1, 5 bases. Germline values: CDR1 SGHTA, CDR2 FQGNSA. CDR3 size: 15 residues. Trimming took off 4 bases at V and 4 bases at J, with 16 bases between the two ends.

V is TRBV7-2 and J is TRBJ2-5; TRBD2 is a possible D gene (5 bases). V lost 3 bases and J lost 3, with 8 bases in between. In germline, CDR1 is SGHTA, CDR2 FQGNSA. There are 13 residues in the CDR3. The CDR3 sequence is CASSLSREETQYF. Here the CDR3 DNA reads TGTGCCAGCAGCTTGTCGAGGGAAGAGACCCAGTACTTC.

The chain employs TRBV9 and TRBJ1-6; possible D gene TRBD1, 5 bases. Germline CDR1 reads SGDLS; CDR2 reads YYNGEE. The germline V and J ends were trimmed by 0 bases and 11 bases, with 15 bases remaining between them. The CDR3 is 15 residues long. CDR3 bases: TGTGCCAGCAGCGTAGGTAGGCAGGGCAGGGCACCCCTCCACTTT. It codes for CASSVGRQGRAPLHF.

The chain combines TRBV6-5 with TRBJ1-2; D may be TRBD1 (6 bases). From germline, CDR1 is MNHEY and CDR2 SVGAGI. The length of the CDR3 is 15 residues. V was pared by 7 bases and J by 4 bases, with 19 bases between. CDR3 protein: CASKTERGGIYGYTF. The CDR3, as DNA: TGTGCCAGCAAGACGGAGAGGGGGGGAATCTATGGCTACACCTTC.

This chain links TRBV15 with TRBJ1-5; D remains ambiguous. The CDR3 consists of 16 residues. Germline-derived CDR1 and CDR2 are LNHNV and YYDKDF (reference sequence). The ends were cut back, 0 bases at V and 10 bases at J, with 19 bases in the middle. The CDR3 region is CATSRERAAPLVPQHF. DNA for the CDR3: TGTGCCACCAGCAGAGAGAGAGCAGCGCCTCTCGTACCCCAGCATTTT.

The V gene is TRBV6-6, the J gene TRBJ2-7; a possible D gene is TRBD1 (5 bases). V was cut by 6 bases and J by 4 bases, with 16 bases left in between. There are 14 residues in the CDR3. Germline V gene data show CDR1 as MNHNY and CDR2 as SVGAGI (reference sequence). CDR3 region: CASSQGIQGYEQYV. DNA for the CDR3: TGTGCCAGCAGCCAGGGCATCCAGGGTTACGAGCAGTACGTC.